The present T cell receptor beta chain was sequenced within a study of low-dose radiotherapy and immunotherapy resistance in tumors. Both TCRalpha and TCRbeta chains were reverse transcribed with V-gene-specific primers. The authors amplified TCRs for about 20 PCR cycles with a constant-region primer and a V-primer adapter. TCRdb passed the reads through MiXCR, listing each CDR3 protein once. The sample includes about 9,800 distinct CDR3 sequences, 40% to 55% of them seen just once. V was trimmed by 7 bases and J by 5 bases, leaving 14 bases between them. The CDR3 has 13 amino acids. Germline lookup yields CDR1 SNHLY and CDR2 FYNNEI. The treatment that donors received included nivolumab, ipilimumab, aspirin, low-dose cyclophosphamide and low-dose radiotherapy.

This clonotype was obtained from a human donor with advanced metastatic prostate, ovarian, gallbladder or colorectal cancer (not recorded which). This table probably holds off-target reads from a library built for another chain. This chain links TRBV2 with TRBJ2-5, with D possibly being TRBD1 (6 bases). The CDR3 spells CASMVGAEETQYF. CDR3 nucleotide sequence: TGTGCCAGCATGGTGGGGGCTGAGGAGACCCAGTACTTC.